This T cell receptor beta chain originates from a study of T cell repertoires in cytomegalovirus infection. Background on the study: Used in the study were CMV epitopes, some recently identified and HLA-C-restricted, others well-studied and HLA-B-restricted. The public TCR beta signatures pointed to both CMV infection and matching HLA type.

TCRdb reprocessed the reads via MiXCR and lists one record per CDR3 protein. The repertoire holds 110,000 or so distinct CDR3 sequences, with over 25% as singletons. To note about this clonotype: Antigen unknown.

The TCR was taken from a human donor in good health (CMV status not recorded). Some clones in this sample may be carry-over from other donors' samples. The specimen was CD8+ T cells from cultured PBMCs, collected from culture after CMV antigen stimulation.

The CDR3 region has the DNA TGTGCCAGCAGCGTTGGGGGCGACTCTGGAAACACCATATATTTT. Its translation is CASSVGGDSGNTIYF. The genes are TRBV9 and TRBJ1-3, with a tentative D call TRBD1 (6 bases). Germline-derived CDR1 and CDR2 are SGDLS and YYNGEE. This CDR3 is built from 15 residues. Trimming took 2 bases from V and 0 from J, leaving 9 bases between them.